Below are 20 T cell receptor beta chains sequenced from a single sample in a study of T cell responses to AZD1222 COVID-19 vaccine. Using immunoSEQ multiplex PCR, the repertoire was profiled, and TCRdb retains in-frame clones only, with some absent. The table shows some 150,000 clones, with just over 90% occurring only once. Sequences were derived from peripheral blood, sampled on day 0 of AZD1222 vaccination. The receptor set was obtained from an adult in good health.

The chain combines TRBV5-1 with TRBJ2-2; 11 bases are a match to TRBD1. V gave up 5 bases and J gave up 5 bases; unmatched junction bases: 5. CDR1 SGHRS and CDR2 YFSETQ come from the germline V gene. CDR3 length: 15 amino acids. For the CDR3, the DNA is TGCGCCAGCAGATCGGGGACAGGGGGTACCGGGGAGCTGTTTTTT. This sequence encodes CASRSGTGGTGELFF.

The rearrangement joins TRBV7-3 to TRBJ2-1; the match to TRBD2 covers 7 bases. The CDR3 is made up of 14 amino acids. J gave up 6 bases and V 2 bases, and 4 bases lay outside the gene matches. Germline CDR1 is SGHTA and CDR2 is FQGTGA. CDR3 coding DNA: TGTGCCAGCAGCTTAGCGGGAGTACGCAATGAGCAGTTCTTC. The encoded protein is CASSLAGVRNEQFF.

Only one count was recorded for this clone. This chain links TRBV7-2 with TRBJ2-1, with D perhaps assigned TRBD1 or TRBD2 (5 bases each). Trimming removed 5 bases from V and 3 bases from J, with 20 bases in between. Germline values: CDR1 SGHTA, CDR2 FQGNSA. CDR3 length: 17 amino acids. CDR3 sequence: CASSRRQTENNYNEQFF. As DNA, the CDR3 is TGTGCCAGCAGCCGGAGGCAGACAGAAAACAACTACAATGAGCAGTTCTTC.

This chain connects TRBV11-2 to TRBJ1-3; D call uncertain. The CDR3 covers 18 residues. Trimming removed 3 bases from V and 0 bases from J, with 18 bases in between. CDR1 SGHAT and CDR2 FQNNGV come from the germline V gene. CDR3 in DNA: TGTGCCAGCAGCTTTAGTCAACAAGTTGAATCCTCTGGAAACACCATATATTTT. The encoded protein is CASSFSQQVESSGNTIYF.

V and J are TRBV5-1 and TRBJ2-5; 7 bases are a match to TRBD1. This CDR3 spans 14 amino acids. Unmatched junction bases numbered 3, after V lost 4 bases and J lost 0 bases. Germline CDR1 reads SGHRS; CDR2 reads YFSETQ. CDR3 amino acids: CASSTGTDQETQYF. The CDR3 DNA reads TGCGCCAGCAGCACTGGGACAGACCAAGAGACCCAGTACTTC. Full variable domain (missing parts from reference TRBV5-1 and TRBJ2-5): KAGVTQTPRYLIKTRGQQVTLSCSPISGHRSVSWYQQTPGQGLQFLFEYFSETQRNKGNFPGRFSGRQFSNSRSEMNVSTLELGDSALYLCASSTGTDQETQYFGPGTRLLVL.

The chain recombines TRBV5-1 with TRBJ1-1, with D perhaps matching TRBD1 (5 bases). V lost 0 bases and J lost 1, with 10 bases in between. Germline assignment: CDR1 SGHRS and CDR2 YFSETQ. This CDR3 has 15 amino acids. CDR3 nucleotide sequence: TGCGCCAGCAGCTTGGCCCTCGGGGGGAACACTGAAGCTTTCTTT. This encodes CASSLALGGNTEAFF.

This chain uses TRBV5-5 with TRBJ1-5; D gene unclear. This CDR3 region has 13 residues. The V and J ends lost 0 bases and 4 bases respectively, with 5 bases between them. CDR1 SGHKS and CDR2 YYEKEE come from the germline V gene (reference sequence). The CDR3 sequence: CASSLDYNQPQHF. The CDR3 DNA sequence: TGTGCCAGCAGCTTGGACTATAATCAGCCCCAGCATTTT.

The chain carries TRBV7-3 and TRBJ2-1, with 10 bases fitting TRBD2. CDR1 SGHTA and CDR2 FQGTGA come from the germline V gene. This CDR3 comprises 15 residues. J lost 9 bases, V lost 2 bases, and 7 bases had no gene match. The CDR3 bases are TGTGCCAGCAGCTTAGGCCTAGCGGGAGTCCCTGAGCAGTTCTTC. It encodes CASSLGLAGVPEQFF.

The CDR3 protein is CASRLARVSGQATPNTEAFF. DNA of the CDR3: TGTGCAAGTCGCTTAGCTCGGGTGTCTGGGCAAGCGACTCCGAACACTGAAGCTTTCTTT. The chain joins TRBV12-2 to TRBJ1-1. TRBV12-2 is flagged as a pseudogene. The CDR3 is made up of 20 amino acids.

Concerning this clone: A junction boundary mismatches the germline segment, possibly from a read error. This chain joins TRBV23-1 and TRBJ1-2, with D uncertain. TRBV23-1 qualifies as an ORF whose function is uncertain. The CDR3 spans 12 residues. DNA for the CDR3: TGCGCCAGCACCCCGCGAGGAAAAGGCTGCACCTTC. Its translation: CASTPRGKGCTF.

The CDR3 DNA reads as TGCGCCAGCAGCTTCCGACTAGCGGGGGCCACAGATACGCAGTATTTT. Its protein is CASSFRLAGATDTQYF. The chain employs TRBV5-1 and TRBJ2-3; 12 bases map to TRBD2. The V gene end was trimmed by 2 bases and the J gene end by 2 bases; junction bases not matched to a gene: 3. The length of the CDR3 is 16 residues. The germline V gene encodes CDR1 SGHRS and CDR2 YFSETQ.

The chain recombines TRBV12-3 or TRBV12-4 with TRBJ2-1; D remains ambiguous. The CDR3 has 12 residues. Trimming left V 2 bases short and J 6 bases short, with 5 bases between. The CDR3 nucleotides are TGTGCCAGCAGTTTAAGTTTCAATGAGCAGTTCTTC. It translates to CASSLSFNEQFF.

By share, this clone counts as medium-sized. The chain recombines TRBV6-4 with TRBJ2-3; D might be TRBD2 (5 bases). In germline, CDR1 is MRHNA, CDR2 SNTAGT. This CDR3 contains 13 residues. Trimming took 3 bases from V and 5 from J, leaving 9 bases between them. As DNA, the CDR3 is TGTGCCAGCAGTGATCTAGCAGGAGATACGCAGTATTTT. It codes for CASSDLAGDTQYF.

The chain combines TRBV5-8 with TRBJ2-7; the match to TRBD1 covers 9 bases. Losses at the gene ends were 2 bases for V and 3 bases for J; bases not matched to a gene: 6. The CDR3 is 15 residues long. From germline, CDR1 is SGHTS and CDR2 YDEGEE. CDR3 sequence (DNA): TGTGCCAGCAGCTTAGGGGGACAGGGTATCTACGAGCAGTACTTC. Encoded protein: CASSLGGQGIYEQYF.

The chain uses TRBV6-5 and TRBJ2-1, with 7 bases lining up with TRBD1. Germline V gene lookup returns CDR1 MNHEY and CDR2 SVGAGI. This CDR3 has 15 residues. Trimming took 0 bases from V and 3 from J; bases not matched to a gene: 2. CDR3 region: CASSYSGGNYNEQFF. For the CDR3, the DNA is TGTGCCAGCAGTTACTCAGGGGGCAACTACAATGAGCAGTTCTTC.

Points on this clone: Other DNA sequences within the sample encode an identical CDR3. This chain links TRBV5-1 with TRBJ1-1; D gene ambiguous. Trimming took 4 bases from V and 4 from J, leaving 8 bases between them. Per germline, CDR1 SGHRS and CDR2 YFSETQ. This CDR3 comprises 12 residues. CDR3 bases: TGCGCCAGCAGCCCGGGCGGCACTGAAGCTTTCTTT. Protein: CASSPGGTEAFF.

The chain links TRBV6-5 to TRBJ2-7; tentatively, D is TRBD1 (6 bases). Trimming took off 5 bases at V and 0 bases at J, with 14 bases between the two ends. Germline V gene data show CDR1 as MNHEY and CDR2 as SVGAGI. The CDR3 has 15 amino acids. DNA for the CDR3: TGTGCCAGCAGTCCTACAGGGCTAAGCTCCTACGAGCAGTACTTC. The encoded protein is CASSPTGLSSYEQYF.

The rearrangement uses TRBV6-5 and TRBJ2-7, with D possibly TRBD2 on 6 matching bases. Trimming took off 4 bases at V and 1 base at J, with 11 bases between the two ends. Germline-derived CDR1 and CDR2 are MNHEY and SVGAGI. The CDR3 runs 14 residues. CDR3 loop: CASSSPGRSYEQYF. CDR3 nucleotides: TGTGCCAGCAGTTCCCCAGGGAGGTCCTACGAGCAGTACTTC.

The rearrangement links TRBV25-1 to TRBJ2-5; the D gene is possibly TRBD1 (5 bases). The CDR3 length is 15 residues. Looked up from germline, CDR1 is MGHDK and CDR2 is SYGVNS. Trimming removed 2 bases at V and 3 bases at J, with 13 bases between. The DNA of the CDR3 is TGTGCCAGCAGTGAACTGACCCTCAGGGAAGAGACCCAGTACTTC. Translated, it gives CASSELTLREETQYF.

V and J are TRBV6-1 and TRBJ2-3; D gene uncertain. V lost 1 base, J lost 0 bases, and 17 bases lay in between. Germline V lookup: CDR1 MNHNS, CDR2 SASEGT. This CDR3 contains 18 residues. The CDR3 DNA sequence: TGTGCCAGCAGTGAAGGTCGATTCACGTTTTCTAGCACAGATACGCAGTATTTT. This translates into CASSEGRFTFSSTDTQYF.